This T cell receptor (beta chain) was identified in a study of cytomegalovirus exposure and HLA in healthy donors. With 0 bases clipped from V and 5 bases from J, the junction kept 10 bases outside the gene matches. From germline, CDR1 is SGDLS and CDR2 YYNGEE. CDR3 size: 17 residues. With respect to this clone: Antigen unknown.

In the PCR, 60 Vbeta and 13 Jbeta primers were used. The protocol was immunoSEQ multiplex PCR, while the TCRdb copy is restricted to in-frame clones and leaves out a portion. The table lists just over 50,000 clones, with 9% to 15% in the top ten. Study findings and constraints: Rarity marked most TCR sequences, yet some public TCRs occurred in many donors. In vitro testing confirmed three CMV-associated chains as specific for CMV antigens.

The rearrangement uses TRBV9 and TRBJ2-1, with TRBD2 matching 8 bases. The sequence came from a woman aged 55-70 years in good health and CMV-seropositive. Sequencing was done on a sample of PBMCs. CDR3 DNA sequence: TGTGCCAGCAGCGTAGAAGCACCGGGAGGGGCCGACAATGAGCAGTTCTTC. Protein product: CASSVEAPGGADNEQFF.